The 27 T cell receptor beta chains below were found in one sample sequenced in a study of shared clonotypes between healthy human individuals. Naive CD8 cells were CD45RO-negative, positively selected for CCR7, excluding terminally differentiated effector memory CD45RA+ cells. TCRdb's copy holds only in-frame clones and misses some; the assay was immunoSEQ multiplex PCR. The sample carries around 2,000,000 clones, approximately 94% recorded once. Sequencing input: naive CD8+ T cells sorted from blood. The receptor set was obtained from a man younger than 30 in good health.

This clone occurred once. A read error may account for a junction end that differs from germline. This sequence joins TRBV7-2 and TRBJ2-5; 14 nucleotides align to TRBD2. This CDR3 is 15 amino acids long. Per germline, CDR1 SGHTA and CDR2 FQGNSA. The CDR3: CASSSGLAGVKTQYF. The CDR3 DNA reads TGTGCCAGTAGCTCGGGACTAGCGGGAGTTAAGACCCAGTACTTC.

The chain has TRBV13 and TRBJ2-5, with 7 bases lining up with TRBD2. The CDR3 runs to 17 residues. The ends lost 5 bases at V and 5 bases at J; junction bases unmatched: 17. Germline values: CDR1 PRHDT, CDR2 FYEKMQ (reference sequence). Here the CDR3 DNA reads TGTGCCAGCAGCATGACTAGCTTGGCGGGCCCCGGGGAGACCCAGTACTTC. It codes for CASSMTSLAGPGETQYF. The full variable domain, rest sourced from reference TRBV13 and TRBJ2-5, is AAGVIQSPRHLIKEKRETATLKCYPIPRHDTVYWYQQGPGQDPQFLISFYEKMQSDKGSIPDRFSAQQFSDYHSELNMSSLELGDSALYFCASSMTSLAGPGETQYFGPGTRLLVL.

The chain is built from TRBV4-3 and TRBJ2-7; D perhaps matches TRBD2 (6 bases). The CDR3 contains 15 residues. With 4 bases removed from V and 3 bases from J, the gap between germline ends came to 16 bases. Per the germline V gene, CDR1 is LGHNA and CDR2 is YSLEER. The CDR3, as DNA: TGCGCCAGCAGCCCGGGGACTGGCGGGTTCTACGAGCAGTACTTC. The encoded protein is CASSPGTGGFYEQYF.

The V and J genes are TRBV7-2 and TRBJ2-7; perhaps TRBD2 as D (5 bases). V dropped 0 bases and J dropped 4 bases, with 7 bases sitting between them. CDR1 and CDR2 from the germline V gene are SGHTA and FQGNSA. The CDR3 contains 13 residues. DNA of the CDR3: TGTGCCAGCAGCTTAGCGGACTTGTACGAGCAGTACTTC. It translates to CASSLADLYEQYF.

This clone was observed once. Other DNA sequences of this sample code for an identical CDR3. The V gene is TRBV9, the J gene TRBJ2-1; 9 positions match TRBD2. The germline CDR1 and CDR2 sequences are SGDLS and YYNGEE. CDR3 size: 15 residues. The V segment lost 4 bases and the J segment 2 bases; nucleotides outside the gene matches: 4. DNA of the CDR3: TGTGCCAGCAGCAGTAGCGGGAGTGCCTACAATGAGCAGTTCTTC. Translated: CASSSSGSAYNEQFF.

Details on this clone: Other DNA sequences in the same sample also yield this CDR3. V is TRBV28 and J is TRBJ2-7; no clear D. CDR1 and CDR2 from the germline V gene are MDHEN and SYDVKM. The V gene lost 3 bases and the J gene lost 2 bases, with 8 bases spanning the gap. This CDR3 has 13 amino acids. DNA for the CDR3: TGTGCCAGCAGTTTCCCCTCGACCTACGAGCAGTACTTC. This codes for CASSFPSTYEQYF.

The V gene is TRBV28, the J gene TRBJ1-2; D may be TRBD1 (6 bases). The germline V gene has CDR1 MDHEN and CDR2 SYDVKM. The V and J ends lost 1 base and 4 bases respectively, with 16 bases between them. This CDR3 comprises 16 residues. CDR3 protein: CASSLSNRAWSYGYTF. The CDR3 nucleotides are TGTGCCAGCAGTTTATCGAACAGGGCCTGGAGCTATGGCTACACCTTC.

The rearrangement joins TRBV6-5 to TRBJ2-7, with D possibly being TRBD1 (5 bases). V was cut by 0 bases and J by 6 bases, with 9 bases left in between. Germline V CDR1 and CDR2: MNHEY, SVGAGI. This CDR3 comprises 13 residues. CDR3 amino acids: CASSYSGRAEQYF. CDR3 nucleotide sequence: TGTGCCAGCAGTTACTCCGGCAGGGCCGAGCAGTACTTC.

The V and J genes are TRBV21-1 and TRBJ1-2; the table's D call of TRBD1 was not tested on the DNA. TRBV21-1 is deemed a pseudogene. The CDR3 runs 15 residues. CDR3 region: CASSPRTGNYYGYTF. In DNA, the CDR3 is TGTGCCAGCAGCCCTCGGACAGGGAACTACTATGGCTACACCTTC.

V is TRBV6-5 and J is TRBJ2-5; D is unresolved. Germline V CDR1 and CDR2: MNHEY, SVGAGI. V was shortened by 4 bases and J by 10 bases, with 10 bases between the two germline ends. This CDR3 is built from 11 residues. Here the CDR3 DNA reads TGTGCCAGCAGTTCCGGAGTAGGCCAGTACTTC. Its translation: CASSSGVGQYF.

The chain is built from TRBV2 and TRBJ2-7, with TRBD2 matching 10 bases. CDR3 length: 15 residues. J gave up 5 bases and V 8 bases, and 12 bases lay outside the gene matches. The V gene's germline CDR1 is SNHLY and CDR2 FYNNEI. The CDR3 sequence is CASHVGSGGAHEQYF. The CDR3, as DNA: TGTGCCAGCCACGTGGGAAGCGGGGGGGCTCACGAGCAGTACTTC.

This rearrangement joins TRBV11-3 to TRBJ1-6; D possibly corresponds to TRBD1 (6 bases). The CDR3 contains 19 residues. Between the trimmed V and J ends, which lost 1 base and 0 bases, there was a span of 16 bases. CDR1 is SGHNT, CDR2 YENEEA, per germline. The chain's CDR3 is CASSLAGSDRSSYNSPLHF. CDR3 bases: TGTGCCAGCAGCTTAGCGGGGAGCGACAGGAGCTCCTATAATTCACCCCTCCACTTT.

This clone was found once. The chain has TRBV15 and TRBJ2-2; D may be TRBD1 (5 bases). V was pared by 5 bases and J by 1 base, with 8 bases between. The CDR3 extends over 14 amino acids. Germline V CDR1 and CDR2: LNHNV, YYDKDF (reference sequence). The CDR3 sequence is CATSRQGNTGELFF. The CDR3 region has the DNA TGTGCCACCAGCCGGCAGGGGAACACCGGGGAGCTGTTTTTT.

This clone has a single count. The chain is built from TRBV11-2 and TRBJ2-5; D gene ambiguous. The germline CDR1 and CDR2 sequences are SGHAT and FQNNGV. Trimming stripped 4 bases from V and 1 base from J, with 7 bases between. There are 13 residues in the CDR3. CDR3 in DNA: TGTGCCAGCAGCTCCCCCTCCCAAGAGACCCAGTACTTC. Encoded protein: CASSSPSQETQYF.

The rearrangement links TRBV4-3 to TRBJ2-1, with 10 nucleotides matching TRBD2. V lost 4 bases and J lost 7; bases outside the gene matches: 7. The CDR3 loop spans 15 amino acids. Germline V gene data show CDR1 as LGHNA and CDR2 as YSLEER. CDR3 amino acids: CASSRGLAEGNEQFF. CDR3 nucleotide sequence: TGCGCCAGCAGCCGAGGACTAGCGGAGGGTAATGAGCAGTTCTTC.

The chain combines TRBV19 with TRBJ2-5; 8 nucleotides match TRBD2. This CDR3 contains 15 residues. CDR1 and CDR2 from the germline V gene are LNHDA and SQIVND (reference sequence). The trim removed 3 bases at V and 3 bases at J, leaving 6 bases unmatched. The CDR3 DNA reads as TGTGCCAGTAGTATGCGGGGACTAGGCGAAGAGACCCAGTACTTC. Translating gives CASSMRGLGEETQYF.

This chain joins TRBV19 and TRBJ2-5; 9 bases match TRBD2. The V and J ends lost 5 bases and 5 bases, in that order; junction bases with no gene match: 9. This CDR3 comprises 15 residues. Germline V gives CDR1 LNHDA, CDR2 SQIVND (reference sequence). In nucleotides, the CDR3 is TGTGCCAGTAGTTATTTAGCGGGAGTATCGGAGACCCAGTACTTC. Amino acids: CASSYLAGVSETQYF.

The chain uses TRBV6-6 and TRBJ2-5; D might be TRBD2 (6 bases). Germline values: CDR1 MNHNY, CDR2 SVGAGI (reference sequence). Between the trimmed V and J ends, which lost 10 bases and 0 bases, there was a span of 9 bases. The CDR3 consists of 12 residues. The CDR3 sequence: CATGEDQETQYF. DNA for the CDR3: TGTGCCACCGGGGAGGACCAAGAGACCCAGTACTTC.

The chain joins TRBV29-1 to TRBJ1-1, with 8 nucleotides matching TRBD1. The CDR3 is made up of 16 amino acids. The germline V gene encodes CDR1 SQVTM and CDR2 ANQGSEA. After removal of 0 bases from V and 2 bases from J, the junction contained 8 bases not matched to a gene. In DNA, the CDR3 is TGCAGCGTTGAAGAGGGACAGGAGGGTCTCAACACTGAAGCTTTCTTT. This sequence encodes CSVEEGQEGLNTEAFF.

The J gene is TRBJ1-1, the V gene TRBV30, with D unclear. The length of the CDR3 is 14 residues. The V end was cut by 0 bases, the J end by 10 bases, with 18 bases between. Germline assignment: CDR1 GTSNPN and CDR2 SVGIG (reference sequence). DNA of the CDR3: TGTGCCTGGAGTGTAGGCATACCCTCCCTGCGAGCTTTCTTT. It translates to CAWSVGIPSLRAFF. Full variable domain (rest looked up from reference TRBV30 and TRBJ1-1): SQTIHQWPATLVQPVGSPLSLECTVEGTSNPNLYWYRQAAGRGLQLLFYSVGIGQISSEVPQNLSASRPQDRQFILSSKKLLLSDSGFYLCAWSVGIPSLRAFFGQGTRLTVV.

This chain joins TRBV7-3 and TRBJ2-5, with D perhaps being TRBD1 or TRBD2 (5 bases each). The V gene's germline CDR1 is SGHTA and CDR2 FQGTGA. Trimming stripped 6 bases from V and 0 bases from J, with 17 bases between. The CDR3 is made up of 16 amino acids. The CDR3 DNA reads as TGTGCCAGCAGACCCACCGGGACCCTTAACCAAGAGACCCAGTACTTC. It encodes CASRPTGTLNQETQYF.

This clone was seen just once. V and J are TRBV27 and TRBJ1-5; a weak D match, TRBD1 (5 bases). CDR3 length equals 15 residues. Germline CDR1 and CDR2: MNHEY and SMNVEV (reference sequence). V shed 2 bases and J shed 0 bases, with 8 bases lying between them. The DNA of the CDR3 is TGTGCCAGCAGTTTAATGGGGGATAGCAATCAGCCCCAGCATTTT. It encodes CASSLMGDSNQPQHF.

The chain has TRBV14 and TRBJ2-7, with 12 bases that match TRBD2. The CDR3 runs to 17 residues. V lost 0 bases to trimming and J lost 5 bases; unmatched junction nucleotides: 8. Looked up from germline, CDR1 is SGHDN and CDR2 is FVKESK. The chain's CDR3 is CASSQEWLAGGSNEQYF. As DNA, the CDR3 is TGTGCCAGCAGCCAAGAGTGGCTAGCGGGGGGGAGTAACGAGCAGTACTTC.

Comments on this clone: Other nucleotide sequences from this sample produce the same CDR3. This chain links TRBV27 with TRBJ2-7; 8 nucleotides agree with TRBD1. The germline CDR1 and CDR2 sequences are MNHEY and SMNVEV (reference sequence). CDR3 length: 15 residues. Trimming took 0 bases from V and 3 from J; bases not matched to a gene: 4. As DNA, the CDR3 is TGTGCCAGCAGTTTATCGGGGACAGGTTTCTACGAGCAGTACTTC. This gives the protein CASSLSGTGFYEQYF.

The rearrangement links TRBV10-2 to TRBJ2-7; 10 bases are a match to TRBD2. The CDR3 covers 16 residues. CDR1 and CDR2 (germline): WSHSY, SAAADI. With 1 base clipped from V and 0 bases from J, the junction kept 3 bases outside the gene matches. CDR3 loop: CASSEFSGGPSYEQYF. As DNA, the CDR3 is TGCGCCAGCAGTGAGTTTAGCGGGGGGCCCTCCTACGAGCAGTACTTC.

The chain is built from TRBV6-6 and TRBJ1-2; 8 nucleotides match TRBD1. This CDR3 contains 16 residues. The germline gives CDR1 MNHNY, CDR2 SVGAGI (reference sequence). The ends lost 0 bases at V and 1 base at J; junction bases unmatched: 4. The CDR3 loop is CASSYSGQGLNYGYTF. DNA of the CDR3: TGTGCCAGCAGTTACTCCGGACAGGGCCTTAACTATGGCTACACCTTC.

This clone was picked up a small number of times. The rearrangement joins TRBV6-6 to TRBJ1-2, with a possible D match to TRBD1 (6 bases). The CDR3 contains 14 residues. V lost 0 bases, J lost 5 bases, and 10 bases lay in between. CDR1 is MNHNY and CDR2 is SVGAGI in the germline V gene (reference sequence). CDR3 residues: CASSYSEGGYGYTF. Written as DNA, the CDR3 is TGTGCCAGCAGTTACTCGGAAGGGGGGTATGGCTACACCTTC.